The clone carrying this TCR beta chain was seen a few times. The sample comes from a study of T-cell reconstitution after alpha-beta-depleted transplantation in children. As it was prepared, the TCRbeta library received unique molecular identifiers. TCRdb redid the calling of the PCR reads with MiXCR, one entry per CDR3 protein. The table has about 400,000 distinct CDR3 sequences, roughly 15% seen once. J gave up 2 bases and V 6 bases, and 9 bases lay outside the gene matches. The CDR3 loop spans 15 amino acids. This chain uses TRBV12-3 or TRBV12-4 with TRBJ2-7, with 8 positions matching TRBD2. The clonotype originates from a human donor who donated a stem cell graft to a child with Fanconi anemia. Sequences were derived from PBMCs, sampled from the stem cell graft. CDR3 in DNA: TGTGCCAGCAGGGAAGGGCGGGGGGCGACCTACGAGCAGTACTTC. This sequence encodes CASREGRGATYEQYF.